The 22 T cell receptor beta chains below all came from one sample that was sequenced in a study of CD8+ T cells in alopecia areata. Documented treatment: oral pan-JAK inhibitor, 5-10 mg twice daily. After isolation, RNA underwent reverse transcription to generate cDNA as the sequencing template. TCRdb's table, derived via immunoSEQ multiplex PCR, lists solely in-frame clones and lacks some. The sample carries 200,000 to 250,000 clones, over 60% recorded once. The source material was CD4+ T cells sorted from blood, sampled at week 4, from a patient treated with tofacitinib. Receptors originate from a human donor with alopecia areata.

The V call is TRBV6-7, the J call TRBJ1-4; 10 bases are a match to TRBD1. TRBV6-7 is marked as an open reading frame, function uncertain. Trimming removed 2 bases from V and 9 bases from J; junction bases left unmatched: 6. The CDR3 covers 15 residues. The CDR3 loop reads CASSYTPGQGKKLFF. As DNA, the CDR3 is TGTGCCAGCAGTTACACACCGGGACAGGGGAAAAAACTGTTTTTT.

This clone appeared a few times. This chain joins TRBV6-5 and TRBJ1-1; D ambiguous. Germline V CDR1 and CDR2: MNHEY, SVGAGI. Trimming shortened V by 6 bases and J by 11 bases, and 13 bases separated the two germline ends. The CDR3 is 11 residues long. Here the CDR3 reads CASRQRWRAFF. The CDR3 DNA reads as TGTGCCAGCAGGCAGCGGTGGAGGGCTTTCTTT.

This clone was seen a few times. The rearrangement links TRBV5-5 to TRBJ2-1, with 8 bases aligning to TRBD2. The CDR3 contains 14 residues. V lost 3 bases to trimming and J lost 2 bases; unmatched junction nucleotides: 1. Germline V gene lookup returns CDR1 SGHKS and CDR2 YYEKEE (reference sequence). CDR3 in DNA: TGTGCCAGCAGCTCGGGACTAGCCTACAATGAGCAGTTCTTC. This gives the protein CASSSGLAYNEQFF.

The chain links TRBV4-2 to TRBJ2-5; the D call may be TRBD1 or TRBD2 (5 bases each). Per germline, CDR1 LGHNA and CDR2 YNFKEQ. Deletions cut 2 bases from V and 0 bases from J, with 16 bases between. This CDR3 contains 17 residues. CDR3: CASSQKITGTNQETQYF. The CDR3 DNA reads TGTGCCAGCAGCCAAAAAATAACCGGGACCAACCAAGAGACCCAGTACTTC.

V gene TRBV7-9 combines with J gene TRBJ2-3; TRBD1 aligns across 10 bases. Losses at the gene ends were 4 bases for V and 3 bases for J; bases not matched to a gene: 7. Germline V gene data show CDR1 as SEHNR and CDR2 as FQNEAQ (reference sequence). This CDR3 spans 16 amino acids. The CDR3: CASSWTPGQGTDTQYF. CDR3 coding DNA: TGTGCCAGCAGCTGGACCCCGGGACAGGGGACAGATACGCAGTATTTT.

The J gene is TRBJ1-3, the V gene TRBV30, with D maybe TRBD1 (5 bases). V was clipped by 2 bases and J by 0 bases, with 11 bases between them. Germline lookup yields CDR1 GTSNPN and CDR2 SVGIG (reference sequence). The CDR3 runs to 15 residues. Here the CDR3 DNA reads TGTGCCTGGAGTTTAGGACAAATCTCTGGAAACACCATATATTTT. It yields the protein CAWSLGQISGNTIYF.

CDR3 in DNA: TGTGCCAGCAGTAGGACTATCGGAGAGACCCAGTACTTC. Encoded protein: CASSRTIGETQYF. The chain is built from TRBV6-5 and TRBJ2-5, with a possible D match to TRBD2 (6 bases). The CDR3 length is 13 residues. Trimming shortened V by 5 bases and J by 4 bases, and 11 bases separated the two germline ends. Germline CDR1 MNHEY, CDR2 SVGAGI.

This clone has only a few counts. This chain joins TRBV30 and TRBJ1-5; D possibly corresponds to TRBD1 (6 bases). V lost 2 bases and J lost 7, with 15 bases in between. The CDR3 is 14 amino acids. The germline gives CDR1 GTSNPN, CDR2 SVGIG (reference sequence). The CDR3, as DNA: TGTGCCTGGAGTAAACGGGGGGGCCGGCAGCCCCAGCATTTT. Amino acid sequence: CAWSKRGGRQPQHF.

The CDR3 loop reads CASSVQGTDTQYF. The DNA of the CDR3 is TGTGCCAGCAGTGTGCAGGGAACAGATACGCAGTATTTT. The chain uses TRBV25-1 and TRBJ2-3; D is perhaps TRBD1 (5 bases). V shed 4 bases and J shed 3 bases, with 8 bases lying between them. The CDR3 has 13 amino acids. Germline V CDR1 and CDR2: MGHDK, SYGVNS.

This chain joins TRBV7-2 and TRBJ1-1, with TRBD1 as a possible D gene (5 bases). This CDR3 has 15 residues. Trimming took off 5 bases at V and 1 base at J, with 14 bases between the two ends. Looked up from germline, CDR1 is SGHTA and CDR2 is FQGNSA. CDR3 sequence reads: CASSQGRRGNTEAFF. The CDR3 DNA reads as TGTGCCAGCAGCCAGGGACGGAGGGGGAACACTGAAGCTTTCTTT.

The chain carries TRBV6-1 and TRBJ1-3; maybe TRBD1 (5 bases). The CDR3 runs 15 residues. Germline CDR1 is MNHNS and CDR2 is SASEGT. The V end was cut by 6 bases, the J end by 0 bases, with 12 bases between. Here the CDR3 DNA reads TGTGCCAGCAGCATCGACAGCCTCTCTGGAAACACCATATATTTT. This encodes CASSIDSLSGNTIYF.

The chain joins TRBV5-1 to TRBJ2-7; D gene ambiguous. The V gene lost 4 bases and the J gene lost 3 bases, with 20 bases spanning the gap. CDR3 size: 16 residues. Germline V gene data show CDR1 as SGHRS and CDR2 as YFSETQ. The CDR3 DNA is TGCGCCAGCAGCCACCAGATGATGGGTGGAAGCTACGAGCAGTACTTC. Protein product: CASSHQMMGGSYEQYF.

The rearrangement links TRBV4-1 to TRBJ2-5; no definite D call. This CDR3 region has 14 residues. The germline V gene has CDR1 MGHRA and CDR2 YSYEKL. Trimming left V 1 base short and J 5 bases short, with 11 bases between. The CDR3, as DNA: TGCGCCAGCAGCCAAGTAGGGTCCGGGGAGACCCAGTACTTC. The encoded protein is CASSQVGSGETQYF.

This clone was seen a handful of times. The rearrangement uses TRBV7-2 and TRBJ2-5; D may be TRBD1 or TRBD2 (5 bases each). The CDR3 spans 14 residues. CDR1 is SGHTA and CDR2 is FQGNSA in the germline V gene. The V and J ends lost 4 bases and 5 bases respectively, with 14 bases between them. The CDR3 DNA sequence: TGTGCCAGCAGCTCACCGGGGCGCCCCGAGACCCAGTACTTC. Residues: CASSSPGRPETQYF.

This clone has a handful of counts. The chain joins TRBV29-1 to TRBJ1-2; 7 bases map to TRBD1. From germline, CDR1 is SQVTM and CDR2 ANQGSEA. This CDR3 has 13 amino acids. The junction had 5 bases not matched to a gene; V was cut back by 4 bases and J by 3 bases. CDR3 nucleotides: TGCAGCGTTGTAGGGGACAGTGACTATGGCTACACCTTC. The encoded protein is CSVVGDSDYGYTF.

On this clone: Other DNA sequences of this sample code for an identical CDR3. The J gene is TRBJ1-5, the V gene TRBV7-2; D call uncertain. V was pared by 2 bases and J by 5 bases, with 4 bases between. Germline CDR1 and CDR2: SGHTA and FQGNSA. The CDR3 has 12 amino acids. CDR3 region: CASSLRDQPQHF. The CDR3 nucleotides read TGTGCCAGCAGCTTAAGAGATCAGCCCCAGCATTTT.

This clone occurred a few times. The chain carries TRBV10-3 and TRBJ2-1, with D possibly being TRBD1 (6 bases). The CDR3 contains 14 residues. From germline, CDR1 is ENHRY and CDR2 SYGVKD. Deletions cut 9 bases from V and 5 bases from J, with 17 bases between. The CDR3: CAIRDTQDHNEQFF. In DNA, the CDR3 is TGTGCCATTCGGGACACCCAGGACCACAATGAGCAGTTCTTC.

This sequence joins TRBV6-5 and TRBJ2-1; TRBD1 agrees at 7 bases. Looked up from germline, CDR1 is MNHEY and CDR2 is SVGAGI. The CDR3 consists of 13 residues. V lost 6 bases, J lost 4 bases, and 3 bases stayed unmatched. The CDR3 nucleotides are TGTGCCAGCAGAACGACAGGGTACAATGAGCAGTTCTTC. Its translation is CASRTTGYNEQFF.

This chain connects TRBV11-2 to TRBJ2-3; 12 bases fit TRBD2. The CDR3 runs 17 residues. V shed 0 bases and J 2 bases; nucleotides not matched to a gene: 3. Germline lookup yields CDR1 SGHAT and CDR2 FQNNGV. The CDR3 here is CASSLELAGGLTDTQYF. The CDR3 DNA is TGTGCCAGCAGCTTAGAACTAGCGGGGGGCCTCACAGATACGCAGTATTTT.

The chain joins TRBV15 to TRBJ1-2; D is unclear. The CDR3 is made up of 15 amino acids. Trimming stripped 4 bases from V and 2 bases from J, with 14 bases between. CDR1 and CDR2 (germline): LNHNV, YYDKDF (reference sequence). The CDR3 region has the DNA TGTGCCACCAGCATAATCGACCGCCCAAACTATGGCTACACCTTC. Amino acids: CATSIIDRPNYGYTF.

With regard to this clone: Within the sample, other DNA sequences also encode this same CDR3. The chain joins TRBV5-1 to TRBJ2-5, with no clear D. Germline loops: CDR1 SGHRS, CDR2 YFSETQ. V lost 2 bases, J lost 1 base, and 6 bases lay in between. CDR3 length equals 13 residues. The CDR3, as DNA: TGCGCCAGCAGCTTTGCTGCCCAAGAGACCCAGTACTTC. As protein: CASSFAAQETQYF. The variable domain in full, with the rest retrieved from reference TRBV5-1 and TRBJ2-5, is KAGVTQTPRYLIKTRGQQVTLSCSPISGHRSVSWYQQTPGQGLQFLFEYFSETQRNKGNFPGRFSGRQFSNSRSEMNVSTLELGDSALYLCASSFAAQETQYFGPGTRLLVL.

V usage is TRBV2 and J usage is TRBJ2-5; D call uncertain. V lost 5 bases and J lost 5, with 18 bases in between. The CDR3 runs 15 residues. Looked up from germline, CDR1 is SNHLY and CDR2 is FYNNEI. The DNA for the CDR3 is TGTGCCAGCAGTCGCCGGGCAGGATCAAAGGAGACCCAGTACTTC. This gives the protein CASSRRAGSKETQYF. The full variable domain, in which reference TRBV2 and TRBJ2-5 provide the parts outside the CDR3, is EPEVTQTPSHQVTQMGQEVILRCVPISNHLYFYWYRQILGQKVEFLVSFYNNEISEKSEIFDDQFSVERPDGSNFTLKIRSTKLEDSAMYFCASSRRAGSKETQYFGPGTRLLVL.